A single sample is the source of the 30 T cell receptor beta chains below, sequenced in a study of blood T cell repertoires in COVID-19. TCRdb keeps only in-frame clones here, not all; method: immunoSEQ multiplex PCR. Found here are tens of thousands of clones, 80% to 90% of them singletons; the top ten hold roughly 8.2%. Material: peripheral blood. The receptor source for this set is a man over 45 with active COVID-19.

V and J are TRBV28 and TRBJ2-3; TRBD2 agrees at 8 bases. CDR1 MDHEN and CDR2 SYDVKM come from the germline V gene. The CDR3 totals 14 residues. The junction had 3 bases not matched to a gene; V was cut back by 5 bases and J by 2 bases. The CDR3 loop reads CASSTSGSTDTQYF. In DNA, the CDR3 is TGTGCCAGCAGTACTAGCGGATCCACAGATACGCAGTATTTT. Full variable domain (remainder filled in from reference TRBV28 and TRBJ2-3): DVKVTQSSRYLVKRTGEKVFLECVQDMDHENMFWYRQDPGLGLRLIYFSYDVKMKEKGDIPEGYSVSREKKERFSLILESASTNQTSMYLCASSTSGSTDTQYFGPGTRLTVL.

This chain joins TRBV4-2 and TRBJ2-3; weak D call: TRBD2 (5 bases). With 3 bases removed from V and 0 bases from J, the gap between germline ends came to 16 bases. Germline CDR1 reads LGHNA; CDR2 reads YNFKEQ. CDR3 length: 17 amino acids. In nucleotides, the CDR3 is TGTGCCAGCAGCCACGGACGACGGACTGCTAGCACAGATACGCAGTATTTT. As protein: CASSHGRRTASTDTQYF.

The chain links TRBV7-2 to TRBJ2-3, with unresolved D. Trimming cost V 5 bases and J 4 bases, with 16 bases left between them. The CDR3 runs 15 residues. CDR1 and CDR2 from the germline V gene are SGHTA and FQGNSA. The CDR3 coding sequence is TGTGCCAGCAGCCCCCAAGCTGGAGCCGCAGATACGCAGTATTTT. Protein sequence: CASSPQAGAADTQYF. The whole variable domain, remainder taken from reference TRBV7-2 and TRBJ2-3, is GAGVSQSPSNKVTEKGKDVELRCDPISGHTALYWYRQSLGQGLEFLIYFQGNSAPDKSGLPSDRFSAERTGGSVSTLTIQRTQQEDSAVYLCASSPQAGAADTQYFGPGTRLTVL.

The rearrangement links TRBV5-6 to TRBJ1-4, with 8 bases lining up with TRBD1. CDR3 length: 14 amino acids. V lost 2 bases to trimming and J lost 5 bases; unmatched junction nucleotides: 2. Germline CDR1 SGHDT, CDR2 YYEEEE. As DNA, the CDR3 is TGTGCCAGCAGCTTCGGACAGGGAAATGAAAAACTGTTTTTT. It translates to CASSFGQGNEKLFF.

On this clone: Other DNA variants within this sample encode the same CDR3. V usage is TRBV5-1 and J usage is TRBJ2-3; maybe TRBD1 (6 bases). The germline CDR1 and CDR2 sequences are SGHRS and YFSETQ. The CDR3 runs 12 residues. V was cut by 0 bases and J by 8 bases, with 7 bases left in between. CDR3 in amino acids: CASSLEGGTQYF. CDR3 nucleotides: TGCGCCAGCAGCTTGGAAGGGGGTACGCAGTATTTT.

CDR3 nucleotides: TGTGCCAGCAGCCAAGAGGTGCGGTACAATGAGCAGTTCTTC. This translates into CASSQEVRYNEQFF. This chain joins TRBV3-1 (or the pseudogene TRBV3-2) and TRBJ2-1; D ambiguous. CDR3 length equals 14 residues. V was shortened by 0 bases and J by 4 bases, with 7 bases between the two germline ends. Germline CDR1 is LGHDT and CDR2 is YNNKEL (reference sequence).

The CDR3 DNA reads as TGTGCCATCAGTGTAACGGGATTCCACAATGAGCAGTTCTTC. Encoded protein: CAISVTGFHNEQFF. This chain joins TRBV10-3 and TRBJ2-1, with D possibly being TRBD2 (5 bases). The CDR3 has 14 amino acids. Germline assignment: CDR1 ENHRY and CDR2 SYGVKD. Deletions cut 4 bases from V and 5 bases from J, with 12 bases between.

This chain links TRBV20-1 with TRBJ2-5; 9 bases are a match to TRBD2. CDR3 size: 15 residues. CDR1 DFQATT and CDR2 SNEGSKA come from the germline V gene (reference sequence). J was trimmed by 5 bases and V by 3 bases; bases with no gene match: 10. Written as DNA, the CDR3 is TGCAGTGCTAGTGTTAGCGGGGGAGCCATGGAGACCCAGTACTTC. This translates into CSASVSGGAMETQYF.

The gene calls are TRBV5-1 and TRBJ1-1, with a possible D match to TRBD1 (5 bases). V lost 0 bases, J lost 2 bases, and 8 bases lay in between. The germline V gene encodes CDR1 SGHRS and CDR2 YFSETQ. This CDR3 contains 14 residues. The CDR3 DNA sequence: TGCGCCAGCAGCTTGGAGGGGCTTAACACTGAAGCTTTCTTT. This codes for CASSLEGLNTEAFF.

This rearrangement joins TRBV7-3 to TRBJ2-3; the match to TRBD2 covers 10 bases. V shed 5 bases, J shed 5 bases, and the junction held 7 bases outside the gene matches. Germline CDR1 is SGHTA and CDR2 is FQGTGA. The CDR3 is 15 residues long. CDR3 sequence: CASSPAGGLGDTQYF. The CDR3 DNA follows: TGTGCCAGCAGCCCAGCGGGGGGGCTGGGAGATACGCAGTATTTT.

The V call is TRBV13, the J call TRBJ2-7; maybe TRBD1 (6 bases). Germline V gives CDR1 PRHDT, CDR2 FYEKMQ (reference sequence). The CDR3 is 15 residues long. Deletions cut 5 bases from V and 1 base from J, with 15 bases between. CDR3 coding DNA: TGTGCCAGCAGCGACGGACAGAAAAATTCCTACGAGCAGTACTTC. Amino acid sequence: CASSDGQKNSYEQYF.

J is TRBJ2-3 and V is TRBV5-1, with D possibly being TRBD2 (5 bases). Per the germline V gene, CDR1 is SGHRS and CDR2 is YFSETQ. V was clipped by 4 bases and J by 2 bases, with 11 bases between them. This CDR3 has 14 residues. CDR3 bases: TGCGCCAGCAGCGGTAGAGGGAACACAGATACGCAGTATTTT. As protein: CASSGRGNTDTQYF.

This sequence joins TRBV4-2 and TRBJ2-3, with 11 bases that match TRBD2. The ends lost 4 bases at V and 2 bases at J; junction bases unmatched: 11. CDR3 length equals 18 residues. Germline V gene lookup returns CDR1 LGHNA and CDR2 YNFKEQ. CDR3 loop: CASSPHNLAGGYTDTQYF. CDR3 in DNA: TGTGCCAGCAGCCCCCATAACTTAGCGGGGGGGTACACAGATACGCAGTATTTT.

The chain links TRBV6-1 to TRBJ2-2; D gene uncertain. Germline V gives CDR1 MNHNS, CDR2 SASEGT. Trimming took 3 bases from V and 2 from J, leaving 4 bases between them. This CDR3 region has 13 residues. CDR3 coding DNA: TGTGCCAGCAGTGACACTAACACCGGGGAGCTGTTTTTT. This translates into CASSDTNTGELFF.

CDR3 in amino acids: CASSDTGGRQPQHF. In DNA form, the CDR3 reads TGTGCCAGCAGTGATACAGGGGGCCGTCAGCCCCAGCATTTT. This chain joins TRBV2 and TRBJ1-5; 9 nucleotides line up with TRBD1. CDR1 and CDR2 from the germline V gene are SNHLY and FYNNEI. Trimming removed 3 bases from V and 6 bases from J; junction bases left unmatched: 3. The CDR3 is 14 residues long.

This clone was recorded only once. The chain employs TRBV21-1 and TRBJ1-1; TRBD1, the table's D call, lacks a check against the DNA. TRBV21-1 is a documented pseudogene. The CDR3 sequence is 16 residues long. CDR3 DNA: TGTGCCAGCAGTTTGGGGACAGGGAGGTTCGCCACTGAAGCTTTCTTT. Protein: CASSLGTGRFATEAFF.

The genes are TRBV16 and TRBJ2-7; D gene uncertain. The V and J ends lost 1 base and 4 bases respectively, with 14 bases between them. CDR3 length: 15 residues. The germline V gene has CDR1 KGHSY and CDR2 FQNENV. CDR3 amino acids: CASSQYPGRNYEQYF. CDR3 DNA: TGTGCCAGCAGCCAATACCCAGGAAGGAATTACGAGCAGTACTTC.

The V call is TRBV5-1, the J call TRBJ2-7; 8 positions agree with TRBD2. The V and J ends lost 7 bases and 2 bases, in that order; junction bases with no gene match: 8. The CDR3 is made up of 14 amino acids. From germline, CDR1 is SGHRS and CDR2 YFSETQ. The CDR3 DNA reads TGCGCCAGCTCCGCCAGCGGGGGTACCTACGAGCAGTACTTC. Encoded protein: CASSASGGTYEQYF.

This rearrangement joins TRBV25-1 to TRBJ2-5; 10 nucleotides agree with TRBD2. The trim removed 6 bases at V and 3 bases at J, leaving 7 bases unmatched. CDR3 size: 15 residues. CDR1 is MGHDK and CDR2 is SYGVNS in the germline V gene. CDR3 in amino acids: CASSSLAGAKETQYF. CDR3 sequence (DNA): TGTGCCAGCAGCTCGCTAGCGGGGGCGAAAGAGACCCAGTACTTC.

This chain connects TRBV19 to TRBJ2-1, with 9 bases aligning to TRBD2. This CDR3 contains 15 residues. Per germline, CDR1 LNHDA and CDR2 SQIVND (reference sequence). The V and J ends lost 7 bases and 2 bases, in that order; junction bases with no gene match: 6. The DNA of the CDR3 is TGTGCCAGTATTAAGAGCGGGGGGACCTACAATGAGCAGTTCTTC. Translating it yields CASIKSGGTYNEQFF.

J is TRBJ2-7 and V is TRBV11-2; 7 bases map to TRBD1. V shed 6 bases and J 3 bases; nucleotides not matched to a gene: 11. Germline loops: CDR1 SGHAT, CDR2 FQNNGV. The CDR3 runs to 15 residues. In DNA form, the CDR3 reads TGTGCCAGCAGACAAATCCGGGACAGCCACTACGAGCAGTACTTC. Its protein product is CASRQIRDSHYEQYF.

CDR3 DNA: TGTGCCAGCAGCCCCTTGCGGGGAGGAAGGACCGGGGAGCTGTTTTTT. Translated: CASSPLRGGRTGELFF. The chain couples TRBV11-2 to TRBJ2-2; possible D gene TRBD2, 6 bases. This CDR3 comprises 16 residues. V was clipped by 5 bases and J by 5 bases, with 18 bases between them. Germline lookup yields CDR1 SGHAT and CDR2 FQNNGV.

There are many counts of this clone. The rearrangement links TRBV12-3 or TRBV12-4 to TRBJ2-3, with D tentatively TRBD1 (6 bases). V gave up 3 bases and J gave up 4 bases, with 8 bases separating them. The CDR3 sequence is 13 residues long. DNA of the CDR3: TGTGCCAGCAGTTTTAAGGGGGCAGATACGCAGTATTTT. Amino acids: CASSFKGADTQYF.

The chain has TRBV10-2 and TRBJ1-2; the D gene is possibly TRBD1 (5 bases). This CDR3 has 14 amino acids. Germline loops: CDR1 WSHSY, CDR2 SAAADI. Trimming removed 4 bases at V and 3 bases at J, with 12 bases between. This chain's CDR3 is CASSASGPDYGYTF. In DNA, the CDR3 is TGCGCCAGCAGTGCTTCAGGGCCTGACTATGGCTACACCTTC.

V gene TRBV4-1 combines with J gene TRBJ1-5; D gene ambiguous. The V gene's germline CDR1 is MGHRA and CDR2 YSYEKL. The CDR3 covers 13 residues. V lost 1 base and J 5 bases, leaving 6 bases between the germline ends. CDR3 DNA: TGCGCCAGCAGCCAAGGGCTAGATCAGCCCCAGCATTTT. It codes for CASSQGLDQPQHF.

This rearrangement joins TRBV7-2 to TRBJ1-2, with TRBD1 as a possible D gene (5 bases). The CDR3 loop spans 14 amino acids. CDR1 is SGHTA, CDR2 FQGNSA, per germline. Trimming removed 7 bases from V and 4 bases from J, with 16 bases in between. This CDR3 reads CASIPEGLAYGYTF. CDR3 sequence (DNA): TGTGCCAGCATCCCGGAGGGACTGGCCTATGGCTACACCTTC.

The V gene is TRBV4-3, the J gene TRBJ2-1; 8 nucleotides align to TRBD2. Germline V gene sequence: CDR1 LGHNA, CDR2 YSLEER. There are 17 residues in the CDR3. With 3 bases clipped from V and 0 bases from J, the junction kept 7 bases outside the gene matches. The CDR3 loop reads CASSQYDGGGSYNEQFF. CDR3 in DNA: TGCGCCAGCAGCCAGTACGACGGGGGGGGCTCCTACAATGAGCAGTTCTTC.

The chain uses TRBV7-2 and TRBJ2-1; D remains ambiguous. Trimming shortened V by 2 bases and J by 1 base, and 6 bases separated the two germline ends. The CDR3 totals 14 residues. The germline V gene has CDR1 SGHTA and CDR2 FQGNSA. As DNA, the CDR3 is TGTGCCAGCAGCTTATTGTCGTCCTACAATGAGCAGTTCTTC. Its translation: CASSLLSSYNEQFF.

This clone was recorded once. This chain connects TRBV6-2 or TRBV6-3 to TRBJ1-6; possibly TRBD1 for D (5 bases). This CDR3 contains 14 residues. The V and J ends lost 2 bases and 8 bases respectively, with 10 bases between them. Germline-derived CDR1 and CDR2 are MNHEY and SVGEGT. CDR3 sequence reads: CASSYGQGYSPLHF. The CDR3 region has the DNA TGTGCCAGCAGTTACGGGCAGGGTTATTCACCCCTCCACTTT.

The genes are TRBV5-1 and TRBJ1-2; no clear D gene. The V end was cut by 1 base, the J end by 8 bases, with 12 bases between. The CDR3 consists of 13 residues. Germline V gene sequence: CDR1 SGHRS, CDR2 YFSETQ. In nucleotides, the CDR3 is TGCGCCAGCAGCTTGTCGGGGTTAGGGGGCTACACCTTC. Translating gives CASSLSGLGGYTF.